The T cell receptor beta chain under discussion was sequenced for a study of tissue T cells after allogeneic stem cell transplantation. Of note for this clone: Genes and germline are mouse. The CDR3 extends 1 residue past the end of the read, so its final part is completed from the germline J gene.

Looked up from germline, CDR1 is SGHSA and CDR2 is FRNQAP. The V gene end was trimmed by 5 bases and the J gene end by 7 bases; junction bases not matched to a gene: 9. There are 15 residues in the CDR3. Some clones are missing from TCRdb's copy, which holds only in-frame ones; the method was immunoSEQ multiplex PCR. The data contain 45,000 to 50,000 clones, around 73% of them singletons. The receptor was derived from a pool of C57BL/6 mice in good health. The V call is TRBV16, the J call TRBJ2-5, with 10 bases that match TRBD1. Sequenced sample: sorted cells pooled from one or two spleens. CDR3 region: CASSPRDRGNHTQYF. The CDR3 DNA, read in part, is TGTGCAAGCAGCCCCCGGGACAGGGGAAATCACACCCAGTAC.